Following are 25 T cell receptor beta chains from one sample sequenced in a study of Ad26.COV2.S vaccination and SARS-CoV-2 variants listed by TCRdb under 2021. Sample treatment or condition, as interpreted from the label and publication: 19 received Ad26.COV2.S at low or high dose, single or two shots; roughly five received placebo; per-sample allocation not given. For vaccine and placebo recipients, the sequenced repertoires came from samples collected on day 63 after the first injection. The method behind the library was the immunoSEQ multiplex PCR assay. TCRdb re-hosts the immuneACCESS table, in-frame sequences only. Its copies lack some clones; in the studies checked, an unresolved V gene accounts for under half of them, and the cause for the rest is not known. The sample yields fewer than 800,000 clones; around 89% were counted once. The ten largest clonotypes hold approximately 1.5% of the sample.

The material was peripheral blood, obtained in a trial of Ad26.COV2.S vaccine versus placebo. These receptors all stem from a person between 18 and 59 years old who received the Ad26.COV2.S COVID-19 vaccine or a placebo.

The chain employs TRBV28 and TRBJ2-5; 7 positions match TRBD1. CDR1 and CDR2 (germline): MDHEN, SYDVKM. The CDR3 is made up of 13 amino acids. Trimming removed 6 bases from V and 2 bases from J; junction bases left unmatched: 3. CDR3 in amino acids: CASRRGQQETQYF. In DNA form, the CDR3 reads TGTGCCAGCAGACGGGGACAGCAAGAGACCCAGTACTTC. Filled out from reference TRBV28 and TRBJ2-5, the complete variable domain reads DVKVTQSSRYLVKRTGEKVFLECVQDMDHENMFWYRQDPGLGLRLIYFSYDVKMKEKGDIPEGYSVSREKKERFSLILESASTNQTSMYLCASRRGQQETQYFGPGTRLLVL.

V is TRBV30 and J is TRBJ1-1, with D hard to call. Germline values: CDR1 GTSNPN, CDR2 SVGIG (reference sequence). The germline V and J ends were trimmed by 0 bases and 5 bases, with 10 bases remaining between them. The CDR3 is 13 amino acids. The CDR3 loop is CAWSVTGQTEAFF. The CDR3 nucleotides read TGTGCCTGGAGTGTTACGGGCCAAACTGAAGCTTTCTTT.

The chain is built from TRBV5-1 and TRBJ2-3; 10 positions match TRBD2. This CDR3 spans 17 amino acids. Trimming removed 4 bases from V and 3 bases from J; junction bases left unmatched: 11. Germline V gene data show CDR1 as SGHRS and CDR2 as YFSETQ. The CDR3 coding sequence is TGCGCCAGCAGCCTGCGAGCGGGAGGGCTAACTACAGATACGCAGTATTTT. It translates to CASSLRAGGLTTDTQYF. Using reference TRBV5-1 and TRBJ2-3 for the parts outside the CDR3, the full variable domain is KAGVTQTPRYLIKTRGQQVTLSCSPISGHRSVSWYQQTPGQGLQFLFEYFSETQRNKGNFPGRFSGRQFSNSRSEMNVSTLELGDSALYLCASSLRAGGLTTDTQYFGPGTRLTVL.

The chain couples TRBV10-3 to TRBJ1-2; the D is unclear. The CDR3 sequence is 13 residues long. V lost 10 bases, J lost 0 bases, and 12 bases lay in between. Looked up from germline, CDR1 is ENHRY and CDR2 is SYGVKD. The CDR3 region has the DNA TGTGCCACGACGGTGGGAGCTAACTATGGCTACACCTTC. Its translation is CATTVGANYGYTF.

The chain uses TRBV6-1 and TRBJ2-1; D uncertain. CDR3 length: 13 residues. Germline loops: CDR1 MNHNS, CDR2 SASEGT. V lost 2 bases, J lost 8 bases, and 10 bases lay in between. The CDR3 DNA reads TGTGCCAGCAGTGAAACCAGTGGGCATGAGCAGTTCTTC. This encodes CASSETSGHEQFF.

Concerning this clone itself: The same CDR3 also results from other DNA sequences found in this sample. The chain is built from TRBV30 and TRBJ1-5; the match to TRBD1 covers 7 bases. The CDR3 has 13 residues. CDR1 is GTSNPN and CDR2 is SVGIG in the germline V gene (reference sequence). J was trimmed by 0 bases and V by 5 bases; bases with no gene match: 1. CDR3 protein: CAWGTVSNQPQHF. CDR3 DNA: TGTGCCTGGGGGACAGTTAGCAATCAGCCCCAGCATTTT.

The chain has TRBV27 and TRBJ2-7, with D possibly being TRBD1 (6 bases). Germline CDR1 and CDR2: MNHEY and SMNVEV (reference sequence). The V end lost 6 bases, the J end lost 1 base, and 16 bases lay between the germline ends. The length of the CDR3 is 15 residues. The CDR3 protein is CASSSRGGRSYEQYF. In DNA form, the CDR3 reads TGTGCCAGCAGCTCAAGAGGGGGTAGATCCTACGAGCAGTACTTC.

The chain employs TRBV7-8 and TRBJ2-7; 8 nucleotides align to TRBD2. Trimming at V came to 5 bases and at J to 4 bases, leaving 10 bases not matched to a gene. Germline V gives CDR1 SGHVS, CDR2 FQNEAQ. The CDR3 is 15 amino acids. The CDR3 DNA is TGTGCCAGCAGCCAAGCAGCGGGAGAGGGTTACGAGCAGTACTTC. This gives the protein CASSQAAGEGYEQYF.

A remark on this clone: Other DNA sequences in this specimen translate into the identical CDR3. The gene calls are TRBV7-8 and TRBJ2-1, with 11 bases identical to TRBD2. V dropped 8 bases and J dropped 6; count of bases not matched to a gene: 3. Germline V gene lookup returns CDR1 SGHVS and CDR2 FQNEAQ. The CDR3 spans 13 residues. The CDR3 region is CASGLAGGNEQFF. CDR3 coding DNA: TGTGCCAGCGGCCTAGCGGGGGGCAATGAGCAGTTCTTC.

This chain connects TRBV4-3 to TRBJ1-1, with D perhaps matching TRBD1 (6 bases). CDR1 and CDR2 (germline): LGHNA, YSLEER. Trimming took off 0 bases at V and 1 base at J, with 9 bases between the two ends. The CDR3 contains 15 residues. This CDR3 is CASSQETQGNTEAFF. The CDR3 DNA reads as TGCGCCAGCAGCCAAGAAACACAGGGGAACACTGAAGCTTTCTTT.

The V gene is TRBV6-5, the J gene TRBJ1-2; TRBD1 matches 10 bases. This CDR3 comprises 15 residues. In germline, CDR1 is MNHEY, CDR2 SVGAGI. V was clipped by 6 bases and J by 4 bases; unmatched bases: 8. The CDR3 loop is CASSARQGASYGYTF. The CDR3 DNA sequence: TGTGCCAGCAGCGCCCGACAGGGGGCTAGCTATGGCTACACCTTC.

This chain links TRBV7-3 with TRBJ2-1; 14 bases line up with TRBD2. J was trimmed by 4 bases and V by 0 bases; bases with no gene match: 14. The germline V gene encodes CDR1 SGHTA and CDR2 FQGTGA. This CDR3 spans 21 amino acids. The CDR3 nucleotides read TGTGCCAGCAGCTTAACGGGGACTAGCGGGGGACTAAGGAGGATTTACAATGAGCAGTTCTTC. It translates to CASSLTGTSGGLRRIYNEQFF.

This clone appeared once. This chain uses TRBV5-5 with TRBJ1-2; 9 bases line up with TRBD1. CDR3 size: 15 residues. Germline CDR1 reads SGHKS; CDR2 reads YYEKEE (reference sequence). The ends lost 4 bases at V and 4 bases at J; junction bases unmatched: 8. CDR3 region: CASSPWDRVSYGYTF. CDR3 nucleotides: TGTGCCAGCAGCCCCTGGGACAGGGTATCCTATGGCTACACCTTC.

J is TRBJ2-3 and V is TRBV2; D may be TRBD2 (6 bases). The V gene lost 6 bases and the J gene lost 0 bases, with 16 bases spanning the gap. Germline V gene sequence: CDR1 SNHLY, CDR2 FYNNEI. The CDR3 contains 16 residues. The CDR3 region is CASRGLSGPSTDTQYF. The CDR3 nucleotides read TGTGCCAGCAGGGGACTTAGCGGTCCCAGCACAGATACGCAGTATTTT.

The CDR3 bases are TGCGCCAGCAGCCCGGGGAGAGGACGTCTGAACACCGGGGAGCTGTTTTTT. As protein: CASSPGRGRLNTGELFF. The gene calls are TRBV5-1 and TRBJ2-2, with TRBD2 as a possible D gene (5 bases). Deletions cut 4 bases from V and 1 base from J, with 17 bases between. Looked up from germline, CDR1 is SGHRS and CDR2 is YFSETQ. The CDR3 has 17 amino acids.

The chain links TRBV7-6 to TRBJ1-6; D is unresolved. This CDR3 is built from 14 residues. Germline CDR1 and CDR2: SGHVS and FNYEAQ. V gave up 4 bases and J gave up 9 bases, with 13 bases separating them. The CDR3 here is CASSYGHGSSPLHF. In nucleotides, the CDR3 is TGTGCCAGCAGCTACGGGCACGGGAGTTCACCCCTCCACTTT.

The rearrangement joins TRBV19 to TRBJ1-1, with D uncertain. Trimming took 6 bases from V and 4 from J, leaving 15 bases between them. CDR1 and CDR2 (germline): LNHDA, SQIVND (reference sequence). The CDR3 runs 14 residues. CDR3 region: CASRSQPEVTEAFF. CDR3 coding DNA: TGTGCCAGTAGGTCGCAGCCGGAGGTCACTGAAGCTTTCTTT.

In its sample, this clone was seen once. The chain has TRBV3-1 (or the pseudogene TRBV3-2) and TRBJ2-1; TRBD2 matches at 7 bases. CDR1 LGHDT and CDR2 YNNKEL come from the germline V gene (reference sequence). J lost 3 bases, V lost 1 base, and 6 bases had no gene match. The CDR3 extends over 16 amino acids. The CDR3 DNA follows: TGTGCCAGCAGCCAAGGTCCGGGGGGATACTACAATGAGCAGTTCTTC. Translating gives CASSQGPGGYYNEQFF.

A remark on this clone: Relative to the germline gene, one junction end is altered; a read error may explain this. This sequence joins TRBV12-5 and TRBJ2-1; TRBD1 is a possible D gene (6 bases). This CDR3 comprises 16 residues. The germline V gene has CDR1 LGHNT and CDR2 FRNRAP. The CDR3 reads CASGLLNRDLYNERFF. The CDR3 nucleotides read TGTGCTAGTGGTCTATTAAACAGGGACCTTTACAATGAGCGGTTCTTC.

This chain connects TRBV6-1 to TRBJ2-7, with 10 bases lining up with TRBD1. V trimming: 0 bases; J trimming: 0 bases; junction bases outside the gene matches: 8. The germline gives CDR1 MNHNS, CDR2 SASEGT. This CDR3 contains 18 residues. DNA of the CDR3: TGTGCCAGCAGTGAAGCGCGGTCGACAGGGGGCTTCTCCTACGAGCAGTACTTC. Encoded protein: CASSEARSTGGFSYEQYF.

In this sample, this clone turned up once. This chain joins TRBV19 and TRBJ2-5; 8 nucleotides agree with TRBD2. This CDR3 has 15 residues. CDR1 is LNHDA, CDR2 SQIVND, per germline (reference sequence). V lost 6 bases to trimming and J lost 5 bases; unmatched junction nucleotides: 11. Here the CDR3 reads CASRSGGGTGETQYF. In nucleotides, the CDR3 is TGTGCCAGTAGGTCCGGCGGGGGGACCGGGGAGACCCAGTACTTC.

The V gene is TRBV5-1, the J gene TRBJ1-1; the D is unclear. The CDR3 covers 15 residues. Germline CDR1 reads SGHRS; CDR2 reads YFSETQ. The V end was cut by 3 bases, the J end by 1 base, with 13 bases between. CDR3 residues: CASSSNLEGNTEAFF. CDR3 nucleotide sequence: TGCGCCAGCAGCTCGAACCTTGAAGGGAACACTGAAGCTTTCTTT.

The gene calls are TRBV18 and TRBJ2-7; TRBD2 matches at 9 bases. The CDR3 spans 15 residues. The germline gives CDR1 KGHSH, CDR2 LQKENI. V shed 3 bases and J 4 bases; nucleotides not matched to a gene: 7. CDR3 protein: CASSPRLADFYEQYF. In DNA, the CDR3 is TGTGCCAGCTCACCGCGACTAGCGGACTTTTACGAGCAGTACTTC.

This chain links TRBV6-5 with TRBJ1-1; D is unresolved. Germline V lookup: CDR1 MNHEY, CDR2 SVGAGI. The CDR3 is 15 amino acids. V was trimmed by 8 bases and J by 1 base, leaving 17 bases between them. CDR3 residues: CASGEGSMGNTEAFF. Written as DNA, the CDR3 is TGTGCCAGCGGGGAGGGCTCAATGGGGAACACTGAAGCTTTCTTT.

The CDR3 loop is CAIRLRDSESEQYF. In DNA form, the CDR3 reads TGTGCCATCAGATTGAGGGATTCTGAGAGCGAGCAGTACTTC. The J gene is TRBJ2-7, the V gene TRBV10-3; D is possibly TRBD2 (5 bases). Germline CDR1 and CDR2: ENHRY and SYGVKD. Trimming removed 6 bases at V and 6 bases at J, with 18 bases between. The CDR3 covers 14 residues.